A single sample gave rise to the 18 T cell receptor beta chains below, sequenced in a study of blood T cell repertoires in COVID-19. This table comes from immunoSEQ multiplex PCR, and its TCRdb copy is limited to in-frame clones, with some not included. The repertoire holds about 160,000 clones, with about 93% as singletons. The sample consisted of peripheral blood. The receptors stem from a woman aged 50 to 60 with acute or convalescent COVID-19.

The rearrangement uses TRBV7-9 and TRBJ1-5; a weak D match, TRBD1 (5 bases). The germline V and J ends were trimmed by 1 base and 4 bases, with 11 bases remaining between them. Germline V CDR1 and CDR2: SEHNR, FQNEAQ (reference sequence). The CDR3 has 15 residues. The CDR3 coding sequence is TGTGCCAGCAGCTTAGGCGCCCAGGGAAATCAGCCCCAGCATTTT. Protein product: CASSLGAQGNQPQHF.

Only one count was recorded for this clone. The rearrangement links TRBV9 to TRBJ2-7; 10 nucleotides agree with TRBD1. Germline V gene sequence: CDR1 SGDLS, CDR2 YYNGEE. Unmatched junction bases numbered 7, after V lost 4 bases and J lost 0 bases. This CDR3 is built from 16 residues. The CDR3 nucleotides are TGTGCCAGCAGCACAGGGACAGGGGAAAGCTCCTACGAGCAGTACTTC. It specifies CASSTGTGESSYEQYF.

The chain combines TRBV11-2 with TRBJ1-2; TRBD1 is a possible D gene (6 bases). The CDR3 consists of 14 residues. Trimming cost V 5 bases and J 6 bases, with 16 bases left between them. Germline loops: CDR1 SGHAT, CDR2 FQNNGV. The CDR3 bases are TGTGCCAGCAGCCTGTCGGGGGGCCCTGATGGCTACACCTTC. It encodes CASSLSGGPDGYTF. Combining the CDR3 with reference TRBV11-2 and TRBJ1-2 gives the whole variable domain EAGVAQSPRYKIIEKRQSVAFWCNPISGHATLYWYQQILGQGPKLLIQFQNNGVVDDSQLPKDRFSAERLKGVDSTLKIQPAKLEDSAVYLCASSLSGGPDGYTFGSGTRLTVV.

V is TRBV29-1 and J is TRBJ2-4; 7 positions agree with TRBD1. Trimming took 0 bases from V and 5 from J; bases not matched to a gene: 4. Germline values: CDR1 SQVTM, CDR2 ANQGSEA. The CDR3 has 14 residues. The DNA of the CDR3 is TGCAGCGTTGAAGATAGGGGGCCACAAAACATTCAGTACTTC. This translates into CSVEDRGPQNIQYF.

The chain recombines TRBV2 with TRBJ1-1, with 10 bases aligning to TRBD1. Looked up from germline, CDR1 is SNHLY and CDR2 is FYNNEI. The CDR3 is 14 amino acids. Trimming removed 7 bases from V and 1 base from J; junction bases left unmatched: 3. CDR3: CASTRQGANTEAFF. The CDR3 nucleotides are TGTGCCAGCACCCGACAGGGGGCGAACACTGAAGCTTTCTTT.

The chain has TRBV30 and TRBJ2-7; weak D call: TRBD2 (7 bases). Germline V gene sequence: CDR1 GTSNPN, CDR2 SVGIG (reference sequence). This CDR3 has 13 amino acids. With 1 base removed from V and 2 bases from J, the gap between germline ends came to 9 bases. The CDR3 sequence is CAWSAGGPYEQYF. CDR3 DNA sequence: TGTGCCTGGAGTGCGGGGGGCCCCTACGAGCAGTACTTC.

In regard to this clone: The sample contains more than one DNA sequence encoding this CDR3. The V call is TRBV28, the J call TRBJ1-2; 7 bases match TRBD1. CDR3 size: 14 residues. V was clipped by 5 bases and J by 0 bases; unmatched bases: 3. The germline V gene has CDR1 MDHEN and CDR2 SYDVKM. CDR3 sequence: CASSRTGANYGYTF. CDR3 nucleotides: TGTGCCAGCAGTCGGACAGGAGCTAACTATGGCTACACCTTC.

This chain links TRBV6-5 with TRBJ1-1; D is unresolved. Germline lookup yields CDR1 MNHEY and CDR2 SVGAGI. This CDR3 has 15 residues. Trimming cost V 4 bases and J 0 bases, with 12 bases left between them. This CDR3 is CASSLRPGVNTEAFF. The CDR3 DNA follows: TGTGCCAGCAGTTTACGCCCAGGTGTGAACACTGAAGCTTTCTTT.

This CDR3 is CASSLGAGKVSGANVLTF. The CDR3 DNA reads TGTGCCAGCAGCTTAGGGGCGGGGAAAGTTTCTGGGGCCAACGTCCTGACTTTC. This chain links TRBV7-9 with TRBJ2-6, with a tentative D call TRBD2 (6 bases). Germline-derived CDR1 and CDR2 are SEHNR and FQNEAQ (reference sequence). There are 18 residues in the CDR3. The V end lost 1 base, the J end lost 1 base, and 14 bases lay between the germline ends.

The chain employs TRBV7-2 and TRBJ1-5; D gene unclear. Germline loops: CDR1 SGHTA, CDR2 FQGNSA. Trimming took off 6 bases at V and 1 base at J, with 13 bases between the two ends. This CDR3 is built from 15 residues. This chain's CDR3 is CASSDIEGSNQPQHF. The CDR3 nucleotides are TGTGCCAGCAGTGACATCGAAGGAAGCAATCAGCCCCAGCATTTT.

The J gene is TRBJ1-5, the V gene TRBV30; D is unresolved. V was cut by 5 bases and J by 7 bases, with 15 bases left in between. Germline-derived CDR1 and CDR2 are GTSNPN and SVGIG (reference sequence). There are 13 residues in the CDR3. CDR3 residues: CAWAPSTRQPQHF. CDR3 nucleotides: TGTGCCTGGGCCCCTAGCACCCGGCAGCCCCAGCATTTT.

V is TRBV7-8 and J is TRBJ1-2, with a weak D call TRBD1 (5 bases). Trimming stripped 2 bases from V and 6 bases from J, with 13 bases between. CDR1 is SGHVS, CDR2 FQNEAQ, per germline. The CDR3 consists of 14 residues. The CDR3 reads CASSLLYGGDGYTF. CDR3 bases: TGTGCCAGCAGCTTATTATACGGAGGGGATGGCTACACCTTC.

The chain employs TRBV3-1 (or the pseudogene TRBV3-2) and TRBJ2-2; 8 nucleotides agree with TRBD1. J gave up 1 base and V 3 bases, and 4 bases lay outside the gene matches. This CDR3 comprises 16 residues. CDR1 is LGHDT, CDR2 YNNKEL, per germline (reference sequence). CDR3 sequence reads: CASSHQGAWNTGELFF. The DNA for the CDR3 is TGTGCCAGCAGCCATCAGGGGGCCTGGAACACCGGGGAGCTGTTTTTT.

In this sample, this clone turned up a few times. CDR3 loop: CAISGSEGQGYFEQFF. Written as DNA, the CDR3 is TGTGCCATCAGTGGAAGTGAGGGACAGGGTTATTTTGAGCAGTTCTTC. This chain joins TRBV10-3 and TRBJ2-1; 9 bases are shared with TRBD1. The CDR3 consists of 16 residues. Germline trimming cut 4 bases from V and 9 bases from J; bases unmatched to any gene: 13. Per the germline V gene, CDR1 is ENHRY and CDR2 is SYGVKD.

This chain links TRBV19 with TRBJ1-2; possible D gene TRBD1, 5 bases. CDR1 and CDR2 (germline): LNHDA, SQIVND (reference sequence). V was clipped by 4 bases and J by 2 bases, with 17 bases between them. This CDR3 has 16 residues. CDR3 in amino acids: CASSSLTTDQNYGYTF. The CDR3 region has the DNA TGTGCCAGTAGTAGCCTCACGACAGATCAGAACTATGGCTACACCTTC.

The CDR3 bases are TGTGCCAGCAACCGCCGACAGGCAATGGGAGGGGGCTACACCTTC. It translates to CASNRRQAMGGGYTF. The V call is TRBV6-5, the J call TRBJ1-2; a weak D match, TRBD1 (6 bases). The CDR3 loop spans 15 amino acids. V dropped 7 bases and J dropped 8 bases, with 23 bases sitting between them. Germline V gives CDR1 MNHEY, CDR2 SVGAGI.

This clone was seen a handful of times. The rearrangement joins TRBV18 to TRBJ1-5, with D perhaps TRBD1 (5 bases). This CDR3 is built from 14 residues. Trimming took 8 bases from V and 3 from J, leaving 14 bases between them. Germline CDR1 is KGHSH and CDR2 is LQKENI. The CDR3: CASAQGTVNQPQHF. The DNA for the CDR3 is TGTGCCAGCGCACAAGGGACTGTCAATCAGCCCCAGCATTTT.

This clone is a singleton in its sample. The chain carries TRBV18 and TRBJ1-2; 7 bases fit TRBD1. CDR1 KGHSH and CDR2 LQKENI come from the germline V gene. The CDR3 length is 15 residues. V shed 2 bases, J shed 8 bases, and the junction held 11 bases outside the gene matches. CDR3 amino acids: CASSPELGRGRGYTF. CDR3 in DNA: TGTGCCAGCTCACCAGAGCTCGGCAGGGGGAGAGGCTACACCTTC.